This T cell receptor beta chain originates from a study of blood T cells in healthy people across ages. Study-wide findings and caveats: Naive CD4+ cells and diversity were both higher in long-lived donors than in aged donors. It was held that the diversity estimates obtained from one million T cells were underestimates. A strong correlation was seen between TCR beta diversity and naive T cell percentage. Changes in expanded clonotypes were possibly confounded, as the CMV status of donors was unknown.

Comment on this clonotype: Its target is unknown.

V shed 1 base and J shed 6 bases, with 12 bases lying between them. The CDR3 sequence is 15 residues long. CDR1 and CDR2 from the germline V gene are SEHNR and FQNEAQ (reference sequence). A sample-barcoded 5' primer and a J-beta primer mix were used in a second PCR of roughly 7 to 12 cycles. Each CDR3 protein gets one entry after TCRdb re-called the 5' RACE reads with MiXCR. This table has about 970,000 distinct CDR3 sequences, about 51% appearing once. The V and J genes are TRBV7-9 and TRBJ1-4; D call uncertain. The TCR sequence derives from a woman in her fifties or sixties in good health. The sample consisted of blood. This CDR3 reads CASSLDRLGDEKLFF. CDR3 DNA: TGTGCCAGCAGCTTAGATCGGCTAGGTGATGAAAAACTGTTTTTT.